What follows are 20 T cell receptor beta chains derived from one specimen sequenced in a study of blood T cells in healthy people across ages. Primed by a sample-barcoded 5' primer and a J-beta primer mix, a second PCR proceeded for about 6 to 11 cycles. Using its own MiXCR run on the 5' RACE reads, TCRdb lists one record per CDR3 protein. This sample has around 940,000 distinct CDR3 sequences, with roughly 51% found just once. Sequenced input: blood. The origin of the receptors is a woman aged 55-70 years in good health.

The table lists this clonotype with a count of one. The rearrangement joins TRBV28 to TRBJ2-7; 10 bases map to TRBD2. Germline V CDR1 and CDR2: MDHEN, SYDVKM. V shed 6 bases, J shed 4 bases, and the junction held 9 bases outside the gene matches. CDR3 length: 15 amino acids. The CDR3 sequence is CASSSLPGLAYEQYF. DNA for the CDR3: TGTGCCAGCAGCTCCCTCCCGGGACTAGCGTACGAGCAGTACTTC.

The genes are TRBV5-5 and TRBJ2-7; 15 bases fit TRBD2. The CDR3 is made up of 17 amino acids. CDR1 and CDR2 from the germline V gene are SGHKS and YYEKEE (reference sequence). The V gene end was trimmed by 4 bases and the J gene end by 0 bases; junction bases not matched to a gene: 5. This CDR3 is CASSTGTSGRYSYEQYF. In nucleotides, the CDR3 is TGTGCCAGCAGCACCGGGACTAGCGGGAGGTACTCCTACGAGCAGTACTTC.

The DNA of the CDR3 is TGTGCCAGCAGCTTAAATCTATTTTCCGAAAATTCACCCCTCCACTTT. It is translated as CASSLNLFSENSPLHF. The gene calls are TRBV7-2 and TRBJ1-6, with D unresolved. Per germline, CDR1 SGHTA and CDR2 FQGNSA. Trimming shortened V by 2 bases and J by 7 bases, and 15 bases separated the two germline ends. The CDR3 extends over 16 amino acids.

The V gene is TRBV4-1, the J gene TRBJ2-1, with D perhaps given as TRBD1 or TRBD2 (5 bases each). The DNA end is more similar to TRBJ2-7, so the J call may be wrong. This CDR3 is built from 13 residues. Looked up from germline, CDR1 is MGHRA and CDR2 is YSYEKL. CDR3: CASSQFEGLEQYF. The CDR3 DNA follows: TGCGCCAGCAGCCAATTCGAGGGGCTCGAGCAGTACTTC.

This clonotype has only a few counts. The chain recombines TRBV4-3 with TRBJ2-7; D not resolved. The V end was cut by 0 bases, the J end by 8 bases, with 8 bases between. The CDR3 length is 12 residues. Germline CDR1 reads LGHNA; CDR2 reads YSLEER. CDR3 loop: CASSQEAGKQYF. DNA for the CDR3: TGCGCCAGCAGCCAAGAGGCCGGTAAGCAGTACTTC.

Only a few counts were recorded for this clonotype. The chain uses TRBV3-1 and TRBJ2-7, with unresolved D. Germline V CDR1 and CDR2: LGHDT, YNNKEL (reference sequence). The CDR3 spans 13 residues. Trimming pared 2 bases from V and 12 bases from J, leaving 17 bases between. This CDR3 reads CASSQILATVGYF. The CDR3 region has the DNA TGTGCCAGCAGCCAAATTCTGGCCACGGTCGGGTACTTC.

This clonotype was found once. The rearrangement uses TRBV4-2 and TRBJ1-1, with D perhaps matching TRBD1 (5 bases). V shed 1 base and J shed 5 bases, with 11 bases lying between them. The CDR3 has 14 residues. Looked up from germline, CDR1 is LGHNA and CDR2 is YNFKEQ. The CDR3 sequence: CASSQAGQGTEAFF. Written as DNA, the CDR3 is TGTGCCAGCAGCCAAGCCGGACAAGGGACTGAAGCTTTCTTT.

V is TRBV13 and J is TRBJ2-3; 14 nucleotides align to TRBD2. Per the germline V gene, CDR1 is PRHDT and CDR2 is FYEKMQ (reference sequence). The CDR3 covers 17 residues. Trimming took 3 bases from V and 2 from J; bases not matched to a gene: 4. CDR3 in amino acids: CASSFQGLAGVTDTQYF. The CDR3 region has the DNA TGTGCCAGCAGCTTCCAGGGACTAGCGGGAGTCACAGATACGCAGTATTTT.

J is TRBJ2-4 and V is TRBV20-1; D is undetermined. Germline V gene data show CDR1 as DFQATT and CDR2 as SNEGSKA (reference sequence). CDR3 length: 16 amino acids. The ends were cut back, 6 bases at V and 7 bases at J, with 25 bases in the middle. CDR3 nucleotides: TGCAGTGCACGCGCCCCAGTAGGGTCGCGAACGAACATTCAGTACTTC. Its translation: CSARAPVGSRTNIQYF.

The chain carries TRBV7-9 and TRBJ2-4; weak D call: TRBD2 (6 bases). The DNA end lines up better with TRBJ2-7; the J call may be wrong. CDR1 is SEHNR and CDR2 is FQNEAQ in the germline V gene (reference sequence). This CDR3 spans 14 amino acids. The CDR3 spells CASSSTGLSYEQYF. For the CDR3, the DNA is TGTGCCAGCAGCTCGACGGGACTGTCCTACGAGCAGTACTTC.

This clonotype was counted a few times. V usage is TRBV5-1 and J usage is TRBJ2-1; 11 nucleotides align to TRBD2. This CDR3 has 16 amino acids. Germline-derived CDR1 and CDR2 are SGHRS and YFSETQ. V lost 1 base and J lost 8; bases outside the gene matches: 8. The CDR3 sequence is CASSLRPPTSGDEQFF. CDR3 bases: TGCGCCAGCAGCTTGCGTCCCCCGACTAGCGGGGATGAGCAGTTCTTC.

The chain carries TRBV6-5 and TRBJ2-7; TRBD1 matches at 8 bases. The CDR3 has 16 amino acids. The V gene's germline CDR1 is MNHEY and CDR2 SVGAGI. Losses at the gene ends were 0 bases for V and 3 bases for J; bases not matched to a gene: 7. Here the CDR3 reads CASSYSYGDRLYEQYF. DNA for the CDR3: TGTGCCAGCAGTTACTCTTACGGGGACAGGCTCTACGAGCAGTACTTC.

V and J are TRBV20-1 and TRBJ1-2; no reliable D call. Germline V gene sequence: CDR1 DFQATT, CDR2 SNEGSKA (reference sequence). The V end was cut by 0 bases, the J end by 7 bases, with 15 bases between. The CDR3 has 14 residues. CDR3 coding DNA: TGCAGTGCTAGAGATCACACTTCTCGACCTGGCTACACCTTC. This codes for CSARDHTSRPGYTF.

This clonotype was recorded a few times. V usage is TRBV4-3 and J usage is TRBJ2-3, with TRBD2 identical over 10 bases. Germline lookup yields CDR1 LGHNA and CDR2 YSLEER. The trim removed 0 bases at V and 7 bases at J, leaving 19 bases unmatched. There are 20 residues in the CDR3. As DNA, the CDR3 is TGCGCCAGCAGCCAAGAGGAAAGAGCGGGAGGGGCCGATACCCCCTATACGCAGTATTTT. This sequence encodes CASSQEERAGGADTPYTQYF.

This chain joins TRBV12-3 or TRBV12-4 and TRBJ2-1, with D maybe TRBD2 (6 bases). The CDR3 covers 15 residues. Trimming took off 7 bases at V and 10 bases at J, with 23 bases between the two ends. In DNA form, the CDR3 reads TGTGCCAGCATAGGCTCTATGGGGGGAGCCTACGAGCAGTTCTTC. Translation gives CASIGSMGGAYEQFF.

The V and J genes are TRBV27 and TRBJ2-5; D is undetermined. This CDR3 contains 12 residues. Trimming removed 11 bases from V and 4 bases from J, with 14 bases in between. Germline V CDR1 and CDR2: MNHEY, SMNVEV (reference sequence). The CDR3 DNA is TGTGCCGGCACCCTGACCGGAGAGACCCAGTACTTC. Its translation is CAGTLTGETQYF.

This clonotype was recorded a few times. This chain joins TRBV4-1 and TRBJ2-3; D is perhaps TRBD1 (6 bases). The germline CDR1 and CDR2 sequences are MGHRA and YSYEKL. The CDR3 is 17 amino acids. Trimming removed 0 bases from V and 3 bases from J, with 16 bases in between. The CDR3 nucleotides are TGCGCCAGCAGCCAAGATAGGGGGAGATCAATTACAGATACGCAGTATTTT. Encoded protein: CASSQDRGRSITDTQYF.

V usage is TRBV29-1 and J usage is TRBJ2-7; weak D call: TRBD1 (6 bases). CDR1 and CDR2 (germline): SQVTM, ANQGSEA. V lost 4 bases, J lost 3 bases, and 25 bases lay in between. There are 17 residues in the CDR3. The CDR3 nucleotides are TGCAGCGTTGTACTTCAGGGGTCCCCCTTCTACTACTACGAGCAGTACTTC. It is translated as CSVVLQGSPFYYYEQYF.

This clonotype was seen more than once but under ten times. V gene TRBV29-1 combines with J gene TRBJ2-6; unclear D gene. This CDR3 spans 14 amino acids. Trimming removed 3 bases from V and 0 bases from J, with 6 bases in between. Per germline, CDR1 SQVTM and CDR2 ANQGSEA. The CDR3: CSVDSYSGANVLTF. The CDR3 DNA follows: TGCAGCGTTGATAGCTACTCTGGGGCCAACGTCCTGACTTTC.

V gene TRBV6-5 combines with J gene TRBJ2-7; D may be TRBD2 (6 bases). The CDR3 has 16 residues. Trimming shortened V by 8 bases and J by 5 bases, and 25 bases separated the two germline ends. CDR1 and CDR2 from the germline V gene are MNHEY and SVGAGI. The CDR3 loop is CASRPRLGGGSNEQYF. CDR3 coding DNA: TGTGCCAGCCGGCCGCGACTAGGTGGGGGATCTAACGAGCAGTACTTC.